This T cell receptor (beta chain) was sequenced for a study of blood T cell repertoires in COVID-19. Study information: In each case, the material was cDNA or gDNA derived from T cells, B-cell-depleted T cells, or PBMCs.

Authors' analysis steps: The assay estimated nucleated cells by amplifying reference gene primers. Profiled with immunoSEQ multiplex PCR; TCRdb holds only in-frame clones, not every one. Clonal size and the V and J genes are those of that table, whereas D and trimming came from the DNA. The sample has roughly 440,000 clones, roughly 88% seen once. This clone came up once. The junction departs from germline at one end; a sequencing error may be responsible. Germline V gene sequence: CDR1 SEHNR, CDR2 FQNEAQ (reference sequence). This CDR3 has 12 amino acids. Followed longitudinally, the Seattle patients had been enrolled during active infection.

This TCR derives from a woman aged 45-59 years with COVID-19, enrolled during active disease. Material for sequencing was peripheral blood. This chain connects TRBV7-9 to TRBJ2-1; D remains ambiguous. Written as DNA, the CDR3 is TGTGCCAGCAGCTTAGGGCGGAGCGCCCATCTCTTC. Translated, it gives CASSLGRSAHLF.